A single sample is the source of the 5 T cell receptor beta chains below, sequenced in a study of T cells in localized non-small cell lung cancer. TCRdb keeps only in-frame clones here, not all; method: immunoSEQ multiplex PCR. The data show roughly 39,000 clones, roughly 77% seen once. Material: PBMCs, obtained before any cancer treatment. The receptors were sampled from a woman aged 35-75 years with stage II squamous cell lung carcinoma.

This clone was seen a few times. V usage is TRBV5-6 and J usage is TRBJ1-3; D unresolved. The V gene's germline CDR1 is SGHDT and CDR2 YYEEEE. V was pared by 2 bases and J by 0 bases, with 12 bases between. The CDR3 is 16 residues long. CDR3 sequence (DNA): TGTGCCAGCAGCTTTGGGTTCGGGAGCTCTGGAAACACCATATATTTT. It translates to CASSFGFGSSGNTIYF.

The chain combines TRBV2 with TRBJ1-3, with a tentative D call TRBD1 (5 bases). The germline V and J ends were trimmed by 6 bases and 7 bases, with 16 bases remaining between them. This CDR3 contains 14 residues. The germline V gene has CDR1 SNHLY and CDR2 FYNNEI. The CDR3 DNA follows: TGTGCCAGCAGACCAACCGGGACTTGGAACACCATATATTTT. It encodes CASRPTGTWNTIYF.

The V and J genes are TRBV27 and TRBJ1-2, with a weak D call TRBD1 (6 bases). The germline CDR1 and CDR2 sequences are MNHEY and SMNVEV (reference sequence). Between the trimmed V and J ends, which lost 4 bases and 3 bases, there was a span of 24 bases. The CDR3 length is 18 residues. CDR3 sequence: CASSSIPLGGSHDYGYTF. The CDR3, as DNA: TGTGCCAGCAGTTCTATACCTTTAGGGGGATCGCATGACTATGGCTACACCTTC.

This clone was recorded a few times. The gene calls are TRBV29-1 and TRBJ2-1, with a tentative D call TRBD1 (5 bases). The germline V gene encodes CDR1 SQVTM and CDR2 ANQGSEA. CDR3 length: 18 amino acids. V was pared by 0 bases and J by 0 bases, with 18 bases between. The CDR3 DNA reads TGCAGCGTTGAAGAGAAGGGGTTGCTACGCAGCTCCTACAATGAGCAGTTCTTC. Translation: CSVEEKGLLRSSYNEQFF.

The chain links TRBV7-9 to TRBJ1-3; D is unclear. This CDR3 region has 13 residues. V lost 1 base and J lost 4, with 5 bases in between. Germline assignment: CDR1 SEHNR and CDR2 FQNEAQ (reference sequence). CDR3 bases: TGTGCCAGCAGCTTAGACGGCGGAAACACCATATATTTT. This codes for CASSLDGGNTIYF.